The sequence of this T cell receptor beta chain was determined in a study of blood T cell repertoires in COVID-19. Study context: Whether acute or convalescent, the COVID-19 samples came from the United States, Italy and Spain. From T cells, B-cell-depleted T cells, or PBMCs came the material, which was cDNA or gDNA.

This clone has more than one count but fewer than ten. The germline gives CDR1 MNHNY, CDR2 SVGAGI (reference sequence). The CDR3 length is 14 residues. V lost 4 bases and J lost 4, with 14 bases in between. Original data processing: Cell counts per sample came from amplifying reference gene primers. TCRdb's copy holds only in-frame clones and misses some; the assay was immunoSEQ multiplex PCR. V, J and clone size were drawn from that table, and D and trimming were deduced from the DNA. The sample gives 87,000 or so clones, 86% of which show up once; 20% to 25% is in the top ten. This receptor was obtained from a woman of 80 years or more in a cohort sampled during active or convalescent COVID-19. The chain carries TRBV6-6 and TRBJ2-7; D possibly corresponds to TRBD2 (5 bases). The sequenced sample was peripheral blood. CDR3 DNA: TGTGCCAGCAGTTGGACTTGGTCGGATTACGAGCAGTACTTC. It encodes CASSWTWSDYEQYF.